A selection of T cell receptor beta chains follows, all from one sample in a study of cytomegalovirus exposure and HLA in healthy donors. The table came from immunoSEQ multiplex PCR; TCRdb's copy has only in-frame clones and leaves some out. The sample lists roughly 190,000 clones, around 62% seen once, with roughly 2.9% in the top ten. Sequenced: PBMCs. All receptors derive from a man in his forties or fifties in good health and CMV-seronegative. Each CDR3 is given with its conserved first and last residue. Each record gives: J gene, V gene, D gene, CDR3 protein, CDR3 DNA. D genes are given only for firm matches.

TRBJ2-3	TRBV28	TRBD1	CASNLPIQGADTQYF	TGTGCCAGCAACCTACCTATACAGGGGGCAGATACGCAGTATTTT
TRBJ2-3	TRBV10-3	TRBD1	CAISEGTGGDWDTQYF	TGTGCCATCAGTGAGGGGACAGGGGGCGACTGGGATACGCAGTATTTT
TRBJ1-3	TRBV7-7	-	CASSLRSTGNTIYF	TGTGCCAGCAGCTTACGGTCAACTGGAAACACCATATATTTT
TRBJ1-2	TRBV4-1	TRBD1	CASSPRQGDRYGYTF	TGCGCCAGCAGCCCCCGACAGGGTGATCGCTATGGCTACACCTTC
TRBJ2-4	TRBV28	-	CASSFGGENIQYF	TGTGCCAGCAGTTTCGGAGGGGAAAACATTCAGTACTTC
TRBJ2-3	TRBV12-5	TRBD1	CASGTPTGVSTDTQYF	TGTGCTAGTGGGACTCCCACAGGGGTTTCCACAGATACGCAGTATTTT
TRBJ2-1	TRBV29-1	TRBD2	CSVRTSEGASVYNEQFF	TGCAGCGTTCGGACTAGCGAGGGGGCTTCGGTTTACAATGAGCAGTTCTTC
TRBJ1-6	TRBV2	TRBD1	CASGETRGQGSPLHF	TGTGCCAGCGGCGAGACCAGGGGACAGGGTTCCCCCCTCCACTTT
TRBJ1-2	TRBV9	-	CASSPGHSNYGYTF	TGTGCCAGCAGCCCAGGCCACTCTAACTATGGCTACACCTTC
TRBJ2-7	TRBV7-8	-	CASSPPGPYEQYF	TGTGCCAGCAGCCCCCCGGGTCCCTACGAGCAGTACTTC
TRBJ2-7	TRBV5-4	TRBD2	CASSLSRGGAVSYEQYF	TGTGCCAGCAGCTTGTCTCGCGGGGGGGCCGTGTCCTACGAGCAGTACTTC
TRBJ2-1	TRBV4-3	TRBD2	CASSQGASGGSTYNEQFF	TGCGCCAGCAGCCAAGGGGCTAGCGGGGGGAGTACCTACAATGAGCAGTTCTTC